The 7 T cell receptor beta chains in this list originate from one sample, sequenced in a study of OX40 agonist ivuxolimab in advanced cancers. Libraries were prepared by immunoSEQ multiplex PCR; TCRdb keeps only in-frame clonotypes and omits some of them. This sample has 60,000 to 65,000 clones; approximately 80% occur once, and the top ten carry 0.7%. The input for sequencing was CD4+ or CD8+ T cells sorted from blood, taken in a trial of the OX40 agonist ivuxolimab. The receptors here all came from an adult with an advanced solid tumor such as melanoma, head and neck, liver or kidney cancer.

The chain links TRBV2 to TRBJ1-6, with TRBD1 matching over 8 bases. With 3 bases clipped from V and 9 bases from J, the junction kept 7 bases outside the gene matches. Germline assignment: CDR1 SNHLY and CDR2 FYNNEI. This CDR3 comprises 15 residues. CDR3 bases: TGTGCCAGCAGTGACGACAGGGGACGCGGTTCACCCCTCCACTTT. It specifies CASSDDRGRGSPLHF.

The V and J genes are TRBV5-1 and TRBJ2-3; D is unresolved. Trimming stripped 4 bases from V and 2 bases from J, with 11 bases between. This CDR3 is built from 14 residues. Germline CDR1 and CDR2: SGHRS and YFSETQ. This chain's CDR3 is CASSVDTHTDTQYF. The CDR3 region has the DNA TGCGCCAGCAGCGTAGACACGCACACAGATACGCAGTATTTT.

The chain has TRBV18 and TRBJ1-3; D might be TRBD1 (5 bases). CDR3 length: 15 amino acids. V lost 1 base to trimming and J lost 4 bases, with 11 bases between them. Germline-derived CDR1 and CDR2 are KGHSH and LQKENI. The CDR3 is CASSPRKGAGNTIYF. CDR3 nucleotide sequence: TGTGCCAGCTCACCACGGAAAGGGGCCGGAAACACCATATATTTT.

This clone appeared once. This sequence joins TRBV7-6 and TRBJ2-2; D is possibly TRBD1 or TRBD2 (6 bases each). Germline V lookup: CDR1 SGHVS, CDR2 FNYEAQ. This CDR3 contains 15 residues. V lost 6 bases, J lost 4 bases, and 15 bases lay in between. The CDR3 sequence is CASRGGYLGTGELFF. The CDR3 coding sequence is TGTGCCAGCAGAGGGGGGTATTTAGGCACCGGGGAGCTGTTTTTT.

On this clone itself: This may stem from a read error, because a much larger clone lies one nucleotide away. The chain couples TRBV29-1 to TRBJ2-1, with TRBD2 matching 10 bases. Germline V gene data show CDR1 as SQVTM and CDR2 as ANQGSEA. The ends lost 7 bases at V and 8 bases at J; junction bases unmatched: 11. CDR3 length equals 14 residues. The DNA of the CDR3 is TGCAGCGGGGGAGCGGGGGGGGCCCTGGATGAGCAGTTCTTC. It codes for CSGGAGGALDEQFF.

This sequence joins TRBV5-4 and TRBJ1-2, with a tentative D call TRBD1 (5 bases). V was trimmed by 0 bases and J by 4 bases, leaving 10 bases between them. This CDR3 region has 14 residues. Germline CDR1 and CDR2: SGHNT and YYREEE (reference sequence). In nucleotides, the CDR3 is TGTGCCAGCAGCTTGGGGGGCAACGTCTATGGCTACACCTTC. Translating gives CASSLGGNVYGYTF.

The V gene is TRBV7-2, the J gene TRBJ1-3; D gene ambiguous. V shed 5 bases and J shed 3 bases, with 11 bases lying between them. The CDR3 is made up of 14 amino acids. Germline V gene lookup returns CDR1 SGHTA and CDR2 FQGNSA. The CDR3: CASSPWALGNTIYF. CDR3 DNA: TGTGCCAGCAGCCCGTGGGCCCTTGGAAACACCATATATTTT.